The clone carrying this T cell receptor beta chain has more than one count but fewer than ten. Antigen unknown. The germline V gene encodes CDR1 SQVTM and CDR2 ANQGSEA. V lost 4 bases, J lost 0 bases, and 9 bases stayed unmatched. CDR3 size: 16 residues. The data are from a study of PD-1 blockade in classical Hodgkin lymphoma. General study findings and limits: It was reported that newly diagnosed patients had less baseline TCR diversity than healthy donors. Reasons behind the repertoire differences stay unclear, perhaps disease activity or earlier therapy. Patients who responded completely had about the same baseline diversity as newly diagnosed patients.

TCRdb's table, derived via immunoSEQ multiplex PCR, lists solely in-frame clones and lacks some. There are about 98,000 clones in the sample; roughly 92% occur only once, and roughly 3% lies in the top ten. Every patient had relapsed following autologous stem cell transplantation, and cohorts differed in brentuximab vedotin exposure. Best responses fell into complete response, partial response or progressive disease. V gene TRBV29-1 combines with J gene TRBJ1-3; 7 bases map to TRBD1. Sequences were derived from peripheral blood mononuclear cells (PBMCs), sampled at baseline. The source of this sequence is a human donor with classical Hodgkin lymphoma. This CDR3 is CSVGGQEGSSGNTIYF. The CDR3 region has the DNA TGCAGCGTTGGTGGACAGGAGGGGTCCTCTGGAAACACCATATATTTT.